This T cell receptor beta chain was observed in a study of PD-1 blockade in classical Hodgkin lymphoma. About the study: Treatment was intravenous nivolumab, 3 mg/kg every 2 weeks, until progression. Study-wide findings and caveats: CD8+ TCR diversity did not rise significantly by C4D1, unlike CD4+. Newly diagnosed patients reportedly trailed healthy donors in baseline TCR diversity. Complete responders' diversity at baseline resembled that of newly diagnosed patients.

Germline assignment: CDR1 SGHAT and CDR2 FQDESV (reference sequence). With 3 bases removed from V and 10 bases from J, the gap between germline ends came to 7 bases. The length of the CDR3 is 11 residues. The repertoire was sequenced with immunoSEQ multiplex PCR; TCRdb's copy has only in-frame clones and lacks some. Among approximately 96,000 clones listed, 93% were seen once. To note about this clone: Its antigen is not identified.

This sample's time point: cycle 4 day 1 (C4D1), after six to seven weeks of nivolumab. Each patient relapsed following autologous stem cell transplantation, and prior brentuximab vedotin exposure differed. The J gene is TRBJ2-1, the V gene TRBV11-1, with D possibly TRBD2 on 5 matching bases. This TCR was recovered from a human donor with classical Hodgkin lymphoma. The source was peripheral blood mononuclear cells (PBMCs), collected before the fourth cycle of nivolumab. Written as DNA, the CDR3 is TGTGCCAGCAGCTTGGACTCGGAGCAGTTCTTC. Protein sequence: CASSLDSEQFF.